These T cell receptor beta chains were read from a single sample in a study of shared clonotypes between healthy human individuals. Libraries were prepared by immunoSEQ multiplex PCR; TCRdb keeps only in-frame clonotypes and omits some of them. This sample has a few hundred thousand clones, with roughly 84% found just once. Sequenced: memory CD8+ T cells sorted from blood. The origin of the receptors is a man younger than 35 in good health. Both conserved end residues are part of each CDR3. The order of the fields is J gene, V gene, CDR3 length, clone size, D gene, CDR3 DNA, CDR3 protein. D genes are given only for firm matches. Where a row states a size, it is once, few, many or the class of an expanded clone; other rows omit it.

TRBJ1-5 | TRBV10-2 | 18 | . | TRBD1 | TGCGCCAGCAGTGAGGGTTGGGACAGGGGGCCTCTTGATCAGCCCCAGCATTTT | CASSEGWDRGPLDQPQHF
TRBJ1-1 | TRBV2 | 13 | . | . | TGTGCCAGCAGGGGGCGTCGGGACACTGAAGCTTTCTTT | CASRGRRDTEAFF
TRBJ2-1 | TRBV7-2 | 14 | . | TRBD2 | TGTGCCAGCAGCAAAACTAGCGGGATCAATGAGCAGTTCTTC | CASSKTSGINEQFF
TRBJ1-6 | TRBV11-2 | 16 | . | . | TGTGCCAGCAGCTTAGATTACCGGGTCCTTAATTCACCCCTCCACTTT | CASSLDYRVLNSPLHF
TRBJ2-7 | TRBV4-1 | 14 | . | . | TGCGCCAGCAGCCAAGATTCAGGGGCGTACGAGCAGTACTTC | CASSQDSGAYEQYF
TRBJ2-3 | TRBV6-6 | 14 | . | TRBD1 | TGTGCCAGCAGTTGGACAGGGCCCACAGATACGCAGTATTTT | CASSWTGPTDTQYF
TRBJ2-5 | TRBV5-8 | 15 | . | . | TGTGCCAGCAGCTTGTGGGGGCTCGGACAAGAGACCCAGTACTTC | CASSLWGLGQETQYF
TRBJ2-1 | TRBV4-1 | 17 | . | TRBD2 | TGCGCCAGCAGCCAAGATTTTTCGAGCGGGGGGTCTACATTCCCCTTCTTC | CASSQDFSSGGSTFPFF
TRBJ2-2 | TRBV5-6 | 15 | . | . | TGTGCCAGCACCACCCAGGGGCTGCAGCATCGGGAGCTGTTTTTT | CASTTQGLQHRELFF
TRBJ2-7 | TRBV29-1 | 15 | . | TRBD1 | TGCAGCGTTTGGGCGACAGGGCTTAGCTCCTACGAGCAGTACTTC | CSVWATGLSSYEQYF
TRBJ1-2 | TRBV28 | 18 | . | . | TGTGCCAGCAGTTTAGGCACTCCCACGGGATGGGCAAACTATGGCTACACCTTC | CASSLGTPTGWANYGYTF
TRBJ2-7 | TRBV9 | 14 | . | . | TGTGCCAGCAGCGTAGGCGACGGAGACTACGAGCAGTACTTC | CASSVGDGDYEQYF
TRBJ1-1 | TRBV15 | 13 | . | . | TGTGCCACCAGCAGCGGGGGGCAGGCTGAAGCTTTCTTT | CATSSGGQAEAFF
TRBJ2-7 | TRBV5-4 | 15 | . | . | TGTGCCAGCAGCTCAGCAGGGGCTAGCTCCTACGAGCAGTACTTC | CASSSAGASSYEQYF
TRBJ1-1 | TRBV11-2 | 14 | . | . | TGTGCCAGCAGCTTAGCGGGGGCGGGCACTGAAGCTTTCTTT | CASSLAGAGTEAFF
TRBJ2-2 | TRBV4-2 | 20 | . | TRBD2 | TGTGCCAGCAGCCAAGGGTGGTATGCCGGGAGGATCCTTAACACCGGGGAGCTGTTTTTT | CASSQGWYAGRILNTGELFF
TRBJ2-7 | TRBV5-1 | 13 | . | . | TGCGCCAGCAGCCATGGGATCAGCTACGAGCAGTACTTC | CASSHGISYEQYF
TRBJ1-2 | TRBV9 | 13 | . | . | TGTGCCAGCAGCCTCGGAGGTGACTATGGCTACACCTTC | CASSLGGDYGYTF
TRBJ1-1 | TRBV6-5 | 16 | . | . | TGTGCCAGCAGTTACTCGAGGACCGTTATGAACACTGAAGCTTTCTTT | CASSYSRTVMNTEAFF
TRBJ2-2 | TRBV7-8 | 17 | . | . | TGTGCCAGCAGCTGGGGGATGGGTGCGCCGAACACCGGGGAGCTGTTTTTT | CASSWGMGAPNTGELFF
TRBJ2-3 | TRBV10-2 | 14 | . | . | TGCGCCAGCAGTGACTACAGGCGAGGAGATACGCAGTATTTT | CASSDYRRGDTQYF
TRBJ2-7 | TRBV7-9 | 13 | . | . | TGTGCCAGCAGCTTACGGGGATTTCCCGAGCAGTACTTC | CASSLRGFPEQYF
TRBJ1-2 | TRBV2 | 18 | . | TRBD1 | TGTGCCAGCAGCCTTCCCGGGGACAGTAGTTTTCTTAACTATGGCTACACCTTC | CASSLPGDSSFLNYGYTF
TRBJ1-5 | TRBV6-1 | 11 | . | . | TGTGCCAGCAGCGGCGGTCAGCCCCAGCATTTT | CASSGGQPQHF
TRBJ1-5 | TRBV6-1 | 16 | . | . | TGTGCCAGCAGTGAATTAAGGGGGGCCACCGGTCAGCCCCAGCATTTT | CASSELRGATGQPQHF
TRBJ1-5 | TRBV28 | 16 | . | . | TGTGCCAGCAGCCCCCGCCGGATACTTTGCAATCAGCCCCAGCATTTT | CASSPRRILCNQPQHF
TRBJ2-7 | TRBV29-1 | 13 | . | TRBD1 | TGCAGCGTTGTTTCGGACAGGGCCTACGAGCAGTACTTC | CSVVSDRAYEQYF
TRBJ2-7 | TRBV6-1 | 16 | . | . | TGTGCCAGCAGTGGCTGGACCCCTAAGTTTCACTACGAGCAGTACTTC | CASSGWTPKFHYEQYF
TRBJ2-3 | TRBV5-6 | 16 | . | . | TGTGCCAGCGAGCTTGTGAGGGCGCCGGGCACAGATACGCAGTATTTT | CASELVRAPGTDTQYF
TRBJ2-7 | TRBV4-3 | 19 | . | . | TGCGCCAGCAGCCAAGAGGTTAATAGGGCAGGGAAGTTTGGCTACGAGCAGTACTTC | CASSQEVNRAGKFGYEQYF
TRBJ2-3 | TRBV5-4 | 14 | . | . | TGTGCCAGCAGCTCGGCCTGGGGGCCCGATACGCAGTATTTT | CASSSAWGPDTQYF
TRBJ2-5 | TRBV7-9 | 14 | . | TRBD1 | TGTGCCAGCAGCGAAAGGACAGGACTAGAGACCCAGTACTTC | CASSERTGLETQYF
TRBJ2-1 | TRBV4-3 | 15 | . | . | TGCGCCAGCAGCCACCGGGACGGAGAATACAATGAGCAGTTCTTC | CASSHRDGEYNEQFF
TRBJ1-5 | TRBV19 | 13 | few | . | TGTGCCAGTAGTATGGGAGGGGCTCAGCCCCAGCATTTT | CASSMGGAQPQHF
TRBJ1-1 | TRBV30 | 13 | . | . | TGTGCCTGGAGTTCTGACATGAACACTGAAGCTTTCTTT | CAWSSDMNTEAFF
TRBJ1-5 | TRBV10-2 | 15 | . | . | TGCGCCAGCAGTGGGCCAGGGATGGTCAATCAGCCCCAGCATTTT | CASSGPGMVNQPQHF
TRBJ1-2 | TRBV7-2 | 14 | . | . | TGTGCCAGCAGCGCTCCTGGGGGGGACTATGGCTACACCTTC | CASSAPGGDYGYTF
TRBJ2-5 | TRBV6-5 | 12 | many | TRBD2 | TGTGCCAGCATGGCGGGAGGGGAGACCCAGTACTTC | CASMAGGETQYF
TRBJ1-2 | TRBV28 | 14 | . | TRBD1 | TGTGCCAGCAGACTTTTCCGGGACAGGGTTGGCTACACCTTC | CASRLFRDRVGYTF
TRBJ2-2 | TRBV5-1 | 14 | . | . | TGCGCCAGCAGCTTGGGTCCCCCCACCGGGGAGCTGTTTTTT | CASSLGPPTGELFF
TRBJ2-7 | TRBV4-1 | 16 | . | . | TGCGCCAGCAGCCAAGACACCGGCATCTTTACCTACGAGCAGTACTTC | CASSQDTGIFTYEQYF
TRBJ1-1 | TRBV27 | 14 | . | . | TGTGCCAGCAGTTTGGGTGTAGAGAACACTGAAGCTTTCTTT | CASSLGVENTEAFF
TRBJ2-7 | TRBV27 | 13 | . | TRBD2 | TGTGCCAGCAGCCCGGGGACTAGATACGAGCAGTACTTC | CASSPGTRYEQYF
TRBJ1-1 | TRBV29-1 | 14 | . | . | TGCAGCGTTTCGTTCAGGGAGGTGAACACTGAAGCTTTCTTT | CSVSFREVNTEAFF
TRBJ2-7 | TRBV15 | 15 | . | . | TGTGCCACCAGCAGAGATGCAGGGGCTAGCTACGAGCAGTACTTC | CATSRDAGASYEQYF
TRBJ1-1 | TRBV6-1 | 11 | . | . | TGTGCCTTGAGGGGGAACACTGAAGCTTTCTTT | CALRGNTEAFF
TRBJ2-3 | TRBV30 | 11 | . | . | TGTGCCTGCCAGTCTGTCAGTACGCAGTATTTT | CACQSVSTQYF
TRBJ2-5 | TRBV9 | 17 | . | TRBD1 | TGTGCCAGCAGCGTAGGATTTCATGTGACAGGGCAAGAGACCCAGTACTTC | CASSVGFHVTGQETQYF
TRBJ2-7 | TRBV29-1 | 13 | few | TRBD1 | TGCAGCGTTAAGACAGGGCTCAACTACGAGCAGTACTTC | CSVKTGLNYEQYF
TRBJ2-7 | TRBV9 | 14 | . | TRBD2 | TGTGCCAGCAGCCTCCGGGACTATCCTTACGAGCAGTACTTC | CASSLRDYPYEQYF
TRBJ2-1 | TRBV9 | 16 | . | TRBD2 | TGTGCCAGCAGCGCTAGCGGGAGGGTTCGGGACAATGAGCAGTTCTTC | CASSASGRVRDNEQFF
TRBJ2-7 | TRBV4-1 | 13 | . | . | TGCGCCAGCAGCCAAGTCGGGGGCTCCGAGCAGTACTTC | CASSQVGGSEQYF
TRBJ2-7 | TRBV27 | 13 | . | . | TGTGCCAGCAGTCCCTCGACTCAGCGTGGGCAGTACTTC | CASSPSTQRGQYF
TRBJ1-2 | TRBV5-4 | 13 | few | . | TGTGCCAGCAGCCCAGGGTCCGGCTATGGCTACACCTTC | CASSPGSGYGYTF
TRBJ2-4 | TRBV9 | 16 | . | . | TGTGCCAGCAGCGACCCCGTCGGGGGGCTGGTAAACATTCAGTACTTC | CASSDPVGGLVNIQYF
TRBJ2-1 | TRBV5-1 | 15 | . | TRBD1 | TGCGCCAGCAGCGTGGACAGGGATACCTACAATGAGCAGTTCTTC | CASSVDRDTYNEQFF